The sequence of this T cell receptor (beta chain) was determined in a study of cytomegalovirus exposure and HLA in healthy donors. This PCR relied on a set of 60 Vbeta primers and 13 Jbeta primers. Clones were sequenced by immunoSEQ multiplex PCR, and TCRdb holds only the in-frame ones, with some missing. There are fewer than 200,000 clones in the sample; roughly 70% occur only once, and 6% to 7.5% lies in the top ten. This clone has more than one count but fewer than ten. Antigen specificity is unknown. Per germline, CDR1 SGHVS and CDR2 FQNEAQ. This CDR3 contains 14 residues. V was pared by 4 bases and J by 4 bases, with 7 bases of the junction left unmatched. Broader study findings: About 87% or about 30% of the time was how often most TCR beta V segments were productive, according to an earlier analysis. A later analysis linked a missense DCLRE1C variant to TCR beta V- and J-gene trimming. The sole available immune exposure information was CMV serostatus.

Though probably carrying unrecorded immune exposures, donors were nominally healthy at sampling. The J gene is TRBJ2-7, the V gene TRBV7-8; 7 nucleotides match TRBD1. This sequence was found in a middle-aged man in good health and CMV-seropositive. The sample was PBMCs. The CDR3 DNA reads TGTGCCAGCAGCTCCGGGACAGCCACTTACGAGCAGTACTTC. Protein product: CASSSGTATYEQYF.